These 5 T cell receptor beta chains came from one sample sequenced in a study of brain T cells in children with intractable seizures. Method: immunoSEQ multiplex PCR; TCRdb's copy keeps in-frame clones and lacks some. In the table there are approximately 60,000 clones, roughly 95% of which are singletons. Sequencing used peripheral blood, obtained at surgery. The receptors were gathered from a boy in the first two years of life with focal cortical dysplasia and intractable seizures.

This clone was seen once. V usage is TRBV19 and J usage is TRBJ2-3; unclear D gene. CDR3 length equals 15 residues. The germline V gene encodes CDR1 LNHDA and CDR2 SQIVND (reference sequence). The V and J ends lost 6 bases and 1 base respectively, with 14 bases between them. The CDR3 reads CASRSPGFRTDTQYF. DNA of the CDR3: TGTGCCAGTAGATCTCCGGGCTTTCGCACAGATACGCAGTATTTT.

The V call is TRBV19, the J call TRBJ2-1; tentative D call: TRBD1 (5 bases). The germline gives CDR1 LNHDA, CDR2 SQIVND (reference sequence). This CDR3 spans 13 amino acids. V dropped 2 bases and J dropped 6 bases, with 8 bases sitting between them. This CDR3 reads CASSIQQANEQFF. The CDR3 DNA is TGTGCCAGTAGTATACAACAGGCCAATGAGCAGTTCTTC.

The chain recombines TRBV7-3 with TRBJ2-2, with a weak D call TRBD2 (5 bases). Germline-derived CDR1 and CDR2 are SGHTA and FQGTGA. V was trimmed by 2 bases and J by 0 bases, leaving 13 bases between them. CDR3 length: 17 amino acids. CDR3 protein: CASSLDPTSTNTGELFF. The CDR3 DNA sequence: TGTGCCAGCAGCTTAGACCCTACTAGTACGAACACCGGGGAGCTGTTTTTT.

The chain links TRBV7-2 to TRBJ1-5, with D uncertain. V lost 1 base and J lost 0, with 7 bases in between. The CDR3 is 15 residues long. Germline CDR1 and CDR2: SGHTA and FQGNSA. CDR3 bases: TGTGCCAGCAGCTTAGGTAGTAATAGCAATCAGCCCCAGCATTTT. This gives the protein CASSLGSNSNQPQHF.

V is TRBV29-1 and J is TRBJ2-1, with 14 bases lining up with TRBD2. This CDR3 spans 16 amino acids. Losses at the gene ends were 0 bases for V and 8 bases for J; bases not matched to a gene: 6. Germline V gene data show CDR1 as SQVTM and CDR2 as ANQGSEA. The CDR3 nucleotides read TGCAGCGTTGAAGATTTGAGACTAGCGGGGGGGGATGAGCAGTTCTTC. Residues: CSVEDLRLAGGDEQFF.